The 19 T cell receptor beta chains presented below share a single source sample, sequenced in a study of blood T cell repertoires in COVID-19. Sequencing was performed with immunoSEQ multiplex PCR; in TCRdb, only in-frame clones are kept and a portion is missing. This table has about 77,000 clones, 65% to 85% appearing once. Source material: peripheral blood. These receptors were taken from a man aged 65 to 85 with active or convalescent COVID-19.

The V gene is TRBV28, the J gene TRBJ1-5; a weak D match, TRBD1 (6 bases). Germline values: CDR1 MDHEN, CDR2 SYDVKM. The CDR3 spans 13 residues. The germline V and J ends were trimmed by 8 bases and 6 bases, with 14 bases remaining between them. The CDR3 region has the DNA TGTGCCAGCGAAAGGGGGGGCCCTCAGCCCCAGCATTTT. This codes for CASERGGPQPQHF.

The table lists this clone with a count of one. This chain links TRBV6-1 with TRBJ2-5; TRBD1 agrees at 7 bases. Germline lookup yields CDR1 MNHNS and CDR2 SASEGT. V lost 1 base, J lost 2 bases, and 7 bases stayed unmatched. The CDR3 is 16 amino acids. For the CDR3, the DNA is TGTGCCAGCAGTGAAGATACAGGGGTGGGTCAAGAGACCCAGTACTTC. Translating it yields CASSEDTGVGQETQYF.

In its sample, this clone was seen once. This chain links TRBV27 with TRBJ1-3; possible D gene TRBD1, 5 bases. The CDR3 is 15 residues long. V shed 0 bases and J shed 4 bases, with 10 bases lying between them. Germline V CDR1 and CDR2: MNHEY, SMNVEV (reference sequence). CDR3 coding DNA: TGTGCCAGCAGTTTATCGGGGGGGACGGGAAACACCATATATTTT. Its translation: CASSLSGGTGNTIYF.

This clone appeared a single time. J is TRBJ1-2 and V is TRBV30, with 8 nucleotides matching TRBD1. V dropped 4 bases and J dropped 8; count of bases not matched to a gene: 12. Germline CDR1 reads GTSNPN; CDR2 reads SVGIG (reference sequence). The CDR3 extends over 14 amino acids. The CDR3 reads CAWTRVGQVGGYTF. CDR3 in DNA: TGTGCCTGGACGAGGGTGGGACAGGTCGGAGGCTACACCTTC.

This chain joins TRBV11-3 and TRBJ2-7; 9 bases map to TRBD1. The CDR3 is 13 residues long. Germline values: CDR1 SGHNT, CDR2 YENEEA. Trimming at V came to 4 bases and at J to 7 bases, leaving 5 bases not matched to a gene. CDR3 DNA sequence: TGTGCCAGCAGCTCCGGGACAGGGAGGGAGCAGTACTTC. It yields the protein CASSSGTGREQYF.

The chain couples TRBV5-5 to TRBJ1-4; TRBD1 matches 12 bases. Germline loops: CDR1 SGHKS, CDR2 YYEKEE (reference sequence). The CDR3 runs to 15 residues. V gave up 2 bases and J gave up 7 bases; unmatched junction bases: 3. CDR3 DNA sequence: TGTGCCAGCAGCTTCGGGACAGGGGGCCTTGAAAAACTGTTTTTT. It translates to CASSFGTGGLEKLFF.

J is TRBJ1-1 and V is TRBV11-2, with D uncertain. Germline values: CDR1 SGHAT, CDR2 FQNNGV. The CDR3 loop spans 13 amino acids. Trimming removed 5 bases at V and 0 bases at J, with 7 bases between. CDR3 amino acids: CASSPTMNTEAFF. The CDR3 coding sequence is TGTGCCAGCAGCCCGACAATGAACACTGAAGCTTTCTTT.

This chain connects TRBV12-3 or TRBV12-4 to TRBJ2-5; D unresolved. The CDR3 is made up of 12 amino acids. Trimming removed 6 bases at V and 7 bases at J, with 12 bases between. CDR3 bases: TGTGCCAGCAGGGAGTTGGTCGGGACCCAGTACTTC. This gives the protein CASRELVGTQYF.

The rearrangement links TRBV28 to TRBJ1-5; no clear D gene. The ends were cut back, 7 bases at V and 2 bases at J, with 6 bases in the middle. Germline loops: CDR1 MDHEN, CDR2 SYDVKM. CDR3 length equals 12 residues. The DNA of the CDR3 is TGTGCCAGCAAAGCCGGCAATCAGCCCCAGCATTTT. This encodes CASKAGNQPQHF. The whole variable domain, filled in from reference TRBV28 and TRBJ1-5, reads DVKVTQSSRYLVKRTGEKVFLECVQDMDHENMFWYRQDPGLGLRLIYFSYDVKMKEKGDIPEGYSVSREKKERFSLILESASTNQTSMYLCASKAGNQPQHFGDGTRLSIL.

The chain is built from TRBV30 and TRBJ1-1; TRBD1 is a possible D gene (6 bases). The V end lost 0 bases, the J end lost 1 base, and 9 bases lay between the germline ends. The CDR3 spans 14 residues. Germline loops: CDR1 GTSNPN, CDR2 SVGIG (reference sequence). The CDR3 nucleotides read TGTGCCTGGAGTGTTTCGGACAGGAACACTGAAGCTTTCTTT. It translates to CAWSVSDRNTEAFF.

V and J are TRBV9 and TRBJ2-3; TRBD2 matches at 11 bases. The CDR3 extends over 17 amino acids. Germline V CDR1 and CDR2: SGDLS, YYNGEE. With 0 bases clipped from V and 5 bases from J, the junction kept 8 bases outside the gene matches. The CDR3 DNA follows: TGTGCCAGCAGCGTAGCCCCAGTAGCGGGGGGGCGAGATACGCAGTATTTT. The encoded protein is CASSVAPVAGGRDTQYF.

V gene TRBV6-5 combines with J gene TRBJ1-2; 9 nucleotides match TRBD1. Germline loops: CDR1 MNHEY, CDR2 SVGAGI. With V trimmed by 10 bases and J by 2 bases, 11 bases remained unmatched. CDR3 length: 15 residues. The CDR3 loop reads CATPPGTGSNYGYTF. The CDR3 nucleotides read TGTGCCACCCCCCCCGGGACAGGGAGCAACTATGGCTACACCTTC.

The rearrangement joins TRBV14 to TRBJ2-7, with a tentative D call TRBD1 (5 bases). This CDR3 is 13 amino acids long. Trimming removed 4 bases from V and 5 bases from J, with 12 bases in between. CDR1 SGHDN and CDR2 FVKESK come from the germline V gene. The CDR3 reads CASSRLGVDEQYF. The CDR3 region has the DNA TGTGCCAGCAGCCGGCTAGGGGTAGACGAGCAGTACTTC.

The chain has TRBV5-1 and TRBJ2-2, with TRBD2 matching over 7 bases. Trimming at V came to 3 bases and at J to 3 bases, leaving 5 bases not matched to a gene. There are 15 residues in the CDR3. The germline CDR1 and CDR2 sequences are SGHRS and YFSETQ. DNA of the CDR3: TGCGCCAGCAGCTCTCTGGGGGGGGACACCGGGGAGCTGTTTTTT. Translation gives CASSSLGGDTGELFF.

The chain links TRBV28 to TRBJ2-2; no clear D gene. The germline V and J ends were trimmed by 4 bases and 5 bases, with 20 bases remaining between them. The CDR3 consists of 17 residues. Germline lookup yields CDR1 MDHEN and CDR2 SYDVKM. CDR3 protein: CASSSVSGNSITGELFF. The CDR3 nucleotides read TGTGCCAGCAGTTCCGTATCAGGCAATAGTATTACCGGGGAGCTGTTTTTT.

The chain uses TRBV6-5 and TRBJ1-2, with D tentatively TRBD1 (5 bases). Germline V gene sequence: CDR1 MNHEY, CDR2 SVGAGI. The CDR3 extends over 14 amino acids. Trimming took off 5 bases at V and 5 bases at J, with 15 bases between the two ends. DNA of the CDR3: TGTGCCAGCAGTCCAAGGGCGGAGGGGTATGGCTACACCTTC. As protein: CASSPRAEGYGYTF.

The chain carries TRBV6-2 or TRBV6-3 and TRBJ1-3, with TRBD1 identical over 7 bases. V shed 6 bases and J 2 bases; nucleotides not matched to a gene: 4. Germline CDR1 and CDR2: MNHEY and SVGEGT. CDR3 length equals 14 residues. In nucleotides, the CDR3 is TGTGCCAGCAGCGGGACAGTAGCTGGAAACACCATATATTTT. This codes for CASSGTVAGNTIYF.

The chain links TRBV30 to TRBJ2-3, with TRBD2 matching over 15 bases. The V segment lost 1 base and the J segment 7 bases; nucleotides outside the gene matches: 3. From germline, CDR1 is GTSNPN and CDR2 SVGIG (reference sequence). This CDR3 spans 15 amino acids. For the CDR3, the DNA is TGTGCCTGGAGTGGGACTAGCGGGGGGGGATATACGCAGTATTTT. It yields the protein CAWSGTSGGGYTQYF.

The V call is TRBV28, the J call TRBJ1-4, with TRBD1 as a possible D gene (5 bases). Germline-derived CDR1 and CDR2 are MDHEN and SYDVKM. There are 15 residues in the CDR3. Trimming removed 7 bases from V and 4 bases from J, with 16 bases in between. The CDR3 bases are TGTGCCAGCACCCCCTCGGACATAAGTAATGAAAAACTGTTTTTT. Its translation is CASTPSDISNEKLFF. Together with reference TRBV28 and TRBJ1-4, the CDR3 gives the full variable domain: DVKVTQSSRYLVKRTGEKVFLECVQDMDHENMFWYRQDPGLGLRLIYFSYDVKMKEKGDIPEGYSVSREKKERFSLILESASTNQTSMYLCASTPSDISNEKLFFGSGTQLSVL.